A single TCR beta chain is shown here with its context. Antigen: not known. Primers for the PCR totalled 60 Vbeta and 13 Jbeta. This table comes from immunoSEQ multiplex PCR, and its TCRdb copy is limited to in-frame clones, with some not included. The table records 45,000 to 65,000 clones, about 77% of them present only once. This record belongs to a study of cytomegalovirus exposure and HLA in healthy donors. Study overall: A prior analysis found 95 million to 140 million unique TCR beta sequences from 170 million or so T cells. Findings of the study overall: Another analysis was done later, and it associated 17,000 or so TCR beta sequences with HLA alleles at 0.05 false discovery rate. In presence/absence analyses, roughly uniform sequencing depth across donors was assumed.

V was trimmed by 3 bases and J by 2 bases, leaving 7 bases between them. CDR1 and CDR2 (germline): MDHEN, SYDVKM. There are 13 residues in the CDR3. The chain couples TRBV28 to TRBJ1-2; D remains unclear. This receptor was taken from a woman between 40 and 50 years old in good health and CMV-seropositive. What was sequenced was PBMCs. The CDR3 loop is CASSLPGNYGYTF. CDR3 nucleotides: TGTGCCAGCAGTTTGCCAGGCAACTATGGCTACACCTTC.